This T cell receptor beta chain was recorded in a study of response to subunit inactivated influenza vaccine. TCRdb passed the RT-PCR reads through MiXCR, listing each CDR3 protein once. Among about 780,000 distinct CDR3 sequences, approximately 17% were seen once, and the ten largest hold around 9.9%. Germline V gene lookup returns CDR1 SGDLS and CDR2 YYNGEE. This CDR3 is 15 amino acids long. Trimming took 0 bases from V and 0 from J; bases not matched to a gene: 3. General study findings and limits: The authors offered the suggestion that each seasonal influenza vaccination recruits few new T cells.

This clonotype has a handful of counts. Antigen unknown. The sequencing here drew on PBMCs from blood, taken 4 to 6 days after vaccination. This chain links TRBV9 with TRBJ2-7; TRBD1 agrees at 7 bases. This TCR was recovered from a man in his forties or fifties who received an inactivated influenza vaccine. CDR3: CASSVGGQVSYEQYF. In DNA form, the CDR3 reads TGTGCCAGCAGCGTAGGCGGACAGGTCTCCTACGAGCAGTACTTC.